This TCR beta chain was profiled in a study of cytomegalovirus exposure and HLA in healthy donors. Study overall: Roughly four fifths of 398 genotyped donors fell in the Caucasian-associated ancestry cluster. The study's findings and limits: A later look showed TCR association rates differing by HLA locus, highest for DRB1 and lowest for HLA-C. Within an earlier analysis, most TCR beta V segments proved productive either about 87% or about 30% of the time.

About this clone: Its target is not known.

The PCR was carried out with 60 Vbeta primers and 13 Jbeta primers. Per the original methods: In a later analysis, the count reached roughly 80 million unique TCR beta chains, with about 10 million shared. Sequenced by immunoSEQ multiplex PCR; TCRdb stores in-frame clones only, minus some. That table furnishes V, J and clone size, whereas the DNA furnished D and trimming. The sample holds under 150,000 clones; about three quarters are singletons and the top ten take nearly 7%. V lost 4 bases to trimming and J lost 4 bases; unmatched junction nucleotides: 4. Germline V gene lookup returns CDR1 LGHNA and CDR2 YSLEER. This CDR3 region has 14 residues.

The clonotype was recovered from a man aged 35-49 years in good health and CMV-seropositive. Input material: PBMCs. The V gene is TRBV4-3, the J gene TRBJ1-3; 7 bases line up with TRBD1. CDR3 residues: CASSLVDRGNTIYF. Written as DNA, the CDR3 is TGCGCCAGCAGCCTCGTGGACAGGGGAAACACCATATATTTT.